The 22 T cell receptor beta chains below were found in one sample sequenced in a study of control samples from healthy donors and cancer patients. Profiled with immunoSEQ multiplex PCR; TCRdb holds only in-frame clones, not every one. The data show tens of thousands of clones, roughly 82% seen once. The sample comprised PBMCs. These receptor sequences come from a woman aged 50 to 60 with lung cancer.

The chain has TRBV15 and TRBJ2-5; D gene unclear. The V end was cut by 6 bases, the J end by 4 bases, with 18 bases between. Germline V gene data show CDR1 as LNHNV and CDR2 as YYDKDF (reference sequence). The CDR3 sequence is 15 residues long. CDR3 DNA sequence: TGTGCCACCAGTCCCATCGGTGGGGTGTTAGAGACCCAGTACTTC. Translation: CATSPIGGVLETQYF.

This chain links TRBV12-5 with TRBJ1-5; the D gene is possibly TRBD1 (5 bases). The CDR3 totals 15 residues. Germline CDR1 and CDR2: LGHNT and FRNRAP. Trimming shortened V by 3 bases and J by 7 bases, and 16 bases separated the two germline ends. CDR3 amino acids: CASGFSSARVQPQHF. For the CDR3, the DNA is TGTGCTAGTGGTTTCTCTTCCGCCAGGGTACAGCCCCAGCATTTT. Drawing the rest from reference TRBV12-5 and TRBJ1-5, the complete variable domain is DARVTQTPRHKVTEMGQEVTMRCQPILGHNTVFWYRQTMMQGLELLAYFRNRAPLDDSGMPKDRFSAEMPDATLATLKIQPSEPRDSAVYFCASGFSSARVQPQHFGDGTRLSIL.

J is TRBJ2-2 and V is TRBV7-2; D is undetermined. The CDR3 length is 13 residues. V shed 1 base and J shed 7 bases, with 7 bases lying between them. Germline assignment: CDR1 SGHTA and CDR2 FQGNSA. The CDR3 sequence: CASSLEVRGELFF. Written as DNA, the CDR3 is TGTGCCAGCAGCTTAGAAGTCCGCGGGGAGCTGTTTTTT.

The CDR3 region is CASSLRDRASTGELFF. CDR3 coding DNA: TGTGCCAGCAGTCTCCGGGACAGGGCATCCACCGGGGAGCTGTTTTTT. This chain links TRBV6-2 or TRBV6-3 with TRBJ2-2; 9 bases map to TRBD1. The V and J ends lost 5 bases and 4 bases, in that order; junction bases with no gene match: 8. The V gene's germline CDR1 is MNHEY and CDR2 SVGEGT. CDR3 length: 16 residues.

The rearrangement joins TRBV10-1 to TRBJ1-1; no clear D gene. This CDR3 has 15 amino acids. From germline, CDR1 is WNHNN and CDR2 SYGVQD (reference sequence). V was clipped by 3 bases and J by 5 bases, with 16 bases between them. The CDR3 DNA is TGCGCCAGCAGTGAACTGTTCAGAGTGGGAACTGAAGCTTTCTTT. This encodes CASSELFRVGTEAFF.

The chain joins TRBV7-9 to TRBJ1-6; a possible D gene is TRBD1 (5 bases). The V end lost 2 bases, the J end lost 0 bases, and 17 bases lay between the germline ends. The CDR3 contains 19 residues. Germline V gives CDR1 SEHNR, CDR2 FQNEAQ (reference sequence). DNA for the CDR3: TGTGCCAGCAGCTTAAGGATACTTGGGGCCGGCTCCTATAATTCACCCCTCCACTTT. It codes for CASSLRILGAGSYNSPLHF. The full variable domain, completed using reference TRBV7-9 and TRBJ1-6, is DTGVSQNPRHKITKRGQNVTFRCDPISEHNRLYWYRQTLGQGPEFLTYFQNEAQLEKSRLLSDRFSAERPKGSFSTLEIQRTEQGDSAMYLCASSLRILGAGSYNSPLHFGNGTRLTVT.

CDR3 nucleotide sequence: TGTGCCAGCAACCTGGGACAGTCGATAGCAGATACGCAGTATTTT. This sequence encodes CASNLGQSIADTQYF. The rearrangement joins TRBV28 to TRBJ2-3; 7 nucleotides line up with TRBD1. CDR1 MDHEN and CDR2 SYDVKM come from the germline V gene. V lost 7 bases, J lost 4 bases, and 11 bases stayed unmatched. The CDR3 has 15 residues.

V usage is TRBV28 and J usage is TRBJ1-1; 10 positions match TRBD1. Looked up from germline, CDR1 is MDHEN and CDR2 is SYDVKM. After removal of 6 bases from V and 6 bases from J, the junction contained 10 bases not matched to a gene. The CDR3 is 15 amino acids. The CDR3 DNA sequence: TGTGCCAGCAGGATCCCGGGACAGGGGTCAGCTGAAGCTTTCTTT. It encodes CASRIPGQGSAEAFF.

The chain carries TRBV19 and TRBJ1-1, with D perhaps matching TRBD1 (6 bases). V was clipped by 5 bases and J by 1 base, with 11 bases between them. This CDR3 is built from 14 residues. Germline V gene sequence: CDR1 LNHDA, CDR2 SQIVND (reference sequence). The CDR3 bases are TGTGCCAGTAGTCTAGGACAGTCGAACACTGAAGCTTTCTTT. Its translation: CASSLGQSNTEAFF. Variable domain in full (rest from reference TRBV19 and TRBJ1-1): DGGITQSPKYLFRKEGQNVTLSCEQNLNHDAMYWYRQDPGQGLRLIYYSQIVNDFQKGDIAEGYSVSREKKESFPLTVTSAQKNPTAFYLCASSLGQSNTEAFFGQGTRLTVV.

V and J are TRBV5-1 and TRBJ2-3; the D is unclear. The CDR3 has 17 residues. The V end was cut by 0 bases, the J end by 6 bases, with 20 bases between. CDR1 and CDR2 (germline): SGHRS, YFSETQ. The CDR3 DNA follows: TGCGCCAGCAGCTTGGATTCCCCAGGAATTTGGACGGATACGCAGTATTTT. It encodes CASSLDSPGIWTDTQYF.

The J gene is TRBJ2-7, the V gene TRBV6-1; D is unresolved. CDR1 and CDR2 (germline): MNHNS, SASEGT. With 3 bases removed from V and 4 bases from J, the gap between germline ends came to 10 bases. The CDR3 has 13 residues. The DNA of the CDR3 is TGTGCCAGCAGTGAGAGAGTAGAGTACGAGCAGTACTTC. It yields the protein CASSERVEYEQYF.

The chain has TRBV7-3 and TRBJ2-3, with D possibly TRBD1 on 5 matching bases. Germline V gene data show CDR1 as SGHTA and CDR2 as FQGTGA. Trimming pared 0 bases from V and 1 base from J, leaving 5 bases between. The CDR3 has 14 residues. The CDR3 coding sequence is TGTGCCAGCAGCTTAACCAGGGGCACAGATACGCAGTATTTT. As protein: CASSLTRGTDTQYF.

The chain uses TRBV12-3 or TRBV12-4 and TRBJ1-4, with D unresolved. The CDR3 loop spans 11 amino acids. Trimming took off 2 bases at V and 8 bases at J, with 3 bases between the two ends. The CDR3 loop reads CASSLTEKLFF. CDR3 nucleotide sequence: TGTGCCAGCAGTTTAACGGAAAAACTGTTTTTT.

This clone was seen a handful of times. This chain connects TRBV6-5 to TRBJ2-2; 8 bases map to TRBD2. Germline CDR1 MNHEY, CDR2 SVGAGI. V gave up 4 bases and J gave up 6 bases; unmatched junction bases: 7. The CDR3 is made up of 15 amino acids. This CDR3 is CASSSSGGTAGELFF. CDR3 DNA: TGTGCCAGCAGTTCCTCGGGGGGGACGGCCGGGGAGCTGTTTTTT.

The chain has TRBV18 and TRBJ1-1; 10 bases fit TRBD1. The CDR3 totals 15 residues. Germline V lookup: CDR1 KGHSH, CDR2 LQKENI. V was clipped by 5 bases and J by 8 bases; unmatched bases: 11. The CDR3 protein is CASSDEDRGSLEAFF. The CDR3 DNA is TGTGCCAGCTCAGATGAGGACAGGGGGTCGCTGGAAGCTTTCTTT.

The chain uses TRBV6-5 and TRBJ1-1; tentative D call: TRBD1 (5 bases). The CDR3 runs to 14 residues. V lost 5 bases, J lost 1 base, and 11 bases lay in between. The V gene's germline CDR1 is MNHEY and CDR2 SVGAGI. The CDR3 here is CASSPGFGNTEAFF. CDR3 nucleotides: TGTGCCAGCAGTCCAGGGTTTGGGAACACTGAAGCTTTCTTT.

This rearrangement joins TRBV7-3 to TRBJ1-2; possibly TRBD1 for D (6 bases). This CDR3 comprises 14 residues. Germline CDR1 SGHTA, CDR2 FQGTGA. V was pared by 5 bases and J by 6 bases, with 16 bases between. CDR3 protein: CASSPKQGKDGYTF. DNA of the CDR3: TGTGCCAGCAGCCCTAAACAGGGAAAAGATGGCTACACCTTC.

Comment on this clone: An end of the junction differs from the germline gene, which may be a read error. The chain is built from TRBV27 and TRBJ2-2; weak D call: TRBD1 (5 bases). Germline V gives CDR1 MNHEY, CDR2 SMNVEV (reference sequence). The CDR3 totals 18 residues. CDR3 protein: CASSLSINGQANTEELFF. The CDR3 region has the DNA TGTGCCAGCAGTTTATCGATTAACGGACAAGCGAACACCGAGGAGCTGTTTTTT.

V is TRBV7-2 and J is TRBJ1-1, with unresolved D. V was clipped by 1 base and J by 5 bases, with 14 bases between them. This CDR3 has 15 residues. Germline CDR1 reads SGHTA; CDR2 reads FQGNSA. CDR3 residues: CASSLVSSEGTEAFF. DNA of the CDR3: TGTGCCAGCAGCTTAGTTTCCAGCGAAGGGACTGAAGCTTTCTTT.

The CDR3 DNA reads as TGTGCCAGCAGCCAGATGGGAAACCGTCCTTTCTTT. It specifies CASSQMGNRPFF. The J gene is TRBJ1-1, the V gene TRBV4-2, with D hard to call. Looked up from germline, CDR1 is LGHNA and CDR2 is YNFKEQ. V was pared by 3 bases and J by 12 bases, with 14 bases between. The CDR3 is 12 residues long.

The V gene is TRBV11-3, the J gene TRBJ1-3; no definite D call. This CDR3 spans 13 amino acids. Germline V gene sequence: CDR1 SGHNT, CDR2 YENEEA. Trimming stripped 0 bases from V and 2 bases from J, with 2 bases between. CDR3 sequence reads: CASSLDPGNTIYF. The CDR3 DNA follows: TGTGCCAGCAGCTTAGACCCTGGAAACACCATATATTTT.

This clone occurred once. The rearrangement links TRBV19 to TRBJ2-2, with 7 nucleotides matching TRBD1. CDR3 size: 14 residues. V shed 5 bases, J shed 7 bases, and the junction held 7 bases outside the gene matches. Germline V gene sequence: CDR1 LNHDA, CDR2 SQIVND (reference sequence). This chain's CDR3 is CASSALQGIGELFF. CDR3 in DNA: TGTGCCAGTAGTGCCTTACAGGGGATCGGGGAGCTGTTTTTT.